This T cell receptor (beta chain) emerged from a study of PD-L1 blockade in urothelial cancer. Whole-study context: Blood gave a median approximately 140,000 T cells.

Time point: peripheral blood 6 weeks after treatment start. The CDR3 consists of 15 residues. Germline assignment: CDR1 SGHVS and CDR2 FNYEAQ. The V and J ends lost 3 bases and 6 bases, in that order; junction bases with no gene match: 6. This table comes from immunoSEQ multiplex PCR, and its TCRdb copy is limited to in-frame clones, with some not included. The data hold tens of thousands of clones, with approximately 81% observed a single time. The sequence was obtained from a man aged 65-85 years with urothelial cancer. The rearrangement uses TRBV7-6 and TRBJ2-2; 8 nucleotides align to TRBD2. The sample was PBMCs, taken around atezolizumab (anti-PD-L1) treatment. The CDR3 loop is CASSFLSGIAGELFF. Here the CDR3 DNA reads TGTGCCAGCAGCTTCCTTAGCGGGATAGCCGGGGAGCTGTTTTTT.